The text below deals with one T cell receptor (beta chain). Its specificity is unknown. This specimen belongs to a study of cytomegalovirus exposure and HLA in healthy donors. Whole-study results and caveats: TCR beta V- and J-gene trimming was later associated with a missense DCLRE1C variant. An analysis was carried out at a later point. It showed that HLA-associated TCR beta chains were more clonally expanded than equally common non-associated chains.

The PCR had 60 Vbeta and 13 Jbeta primers. The data were produced by immunoSEQ multiplex PCR, yet TCRdb's version contains in-frame clones alone and is incomplete. Of around 110,000 clones listed, less than 80% are singletons. The TCR comes from a woman in her 30s in good health and CMV-seronegative. The sequenced sample consisted of PBMCs.

CDR3 bases: TGCGCCAGCAGCCAAAACGCCGGGACACCTTACAATCAGCCCCAGCATTTT. It translates to CASSQNAGTPYNQPQHF. The chain joins TRBV4-3 to TRBJ1-5; a possible D gene is TRBD1 (6 bases). The germline gives CDR1 LGHNA, CDR2 YSLEER. This CDR3 has 17 residues. V lost 2 bases and J lost 3, with 17 bases in between.